Listed below are T cell receptor beta chains from one sample, sequenced in a study of response to subunit inactivated influenza vaccine. TCRdb reprocessed the RT-PCR reads with MiXCR, giving one entry per CDR3 protein. The data hold some 500,000 distinct CDR3 sequences, with about 25% observed a single time. This specimen was CD4+ T cells sorted from PBMCs, taken around 5 days after vaccination. All receptors come from a man aged 45-65 years who received an inactivated influenza vaccine. Both conserved end residues are part of each CDR3. D genes are given only for firm matches. Clone sizes are given selectively: once, few, many, or a class where the clone is expanded.

J gene: TRBJ2-2; D gene: -; V gene: TRBV19; clone size: few; CDR3 DNA: TGTGCCAGTAGTGCGAACGGGGTAGACACCGGGGAGCTGTTTTTT; CDR3 protein: CASSANGVDTGELFF
J gene: TRBJ2-7; D gene: -; V gene: TRBV5-1; clone size: -; CDR3 DNA: TGCGCCAGCAGCTTGTTCGACGGCTCCTACGAGCAGTACTTC; CDR3 protein: CASSLFDGSYEQYF
J gene: TRBJ1-5; D gene: TRBD1; V gene: TRBV20-1; clone size: few; CDR3 DNA: TGCAGTGCTCCCGGACAGGGCCGCCAGCCCCAGCATTTT; CDR3 protein: CSAPGQGRQPQHF
J gene: TRBJ2-5; D gene: TRBD1; V gene: TRBV11-2; clone size: few; CDR3 DNA: TGTGCCAGCAGGCAAATCGGGACAGGGAAAGAGACCCAGTACTTC; CDR3 protein: CASRQIGTGKETQYF
J gene: TRBJ2-6; D gene: TRBD1; V gene: TRBV7-2; clone size: -; CDR3 DNA: TGTGCCAGCACAAAGAAGGGGACAGACACTGGGGCCAACGTCCTGACTTTC; CDR3 protein: CASTKKGTDTGANVLTF
J gene: TRBJ2-5; D gene: TRBD1; V gene: TRBV15; clone size: -; CDR3 DNA: TGTGCCACCAGCAGACCATCCAACAACAGGGGATGGAGGGAGACCCAGTACTTC; CDR3 protein: CATSRPSNNRGWRETQYF
J gene: TRBJ1-1; D gene: -; V gene: TRBV6-2/TRBV6-3; clone size: few; CDR3 DNA: TGTGCCAGCAGTTACTCGGGCGGAGATGAAGCTTTCTTT; CDR3 protein: CASSYSGGDEAFF
J gene: TRBJ2-5; D gene: TRBD1; V gene: TRBV7-2; clone size: -; CDR3 DNA: TGTGCCAGCAGAACCGGGACAGGGGGCTTTCAAGAGACCCAGTACTTC; CDR3 protein: CASRTGTGGFQETQYF
J gene: TRBJ2-7; D gene: TRBD2; V gene: TRBV12-3/TRBV12-4; clone size: few; CDR3 DNA: TGTGCCCGCCATTCCGGGAGGACTAGACCCTACGAGCAGTACTTC; CDR3 protein: CARHSGRTRPYEQYF
J gene: TRBJ2-7; D gene: -; V gene: TRBV12-3/TRBV12-4; clone size: -; CDR3 DNA: TGTGCCAGCAACCCCGGTGGCCCCTACGAGCAGTACTTC; CDR3 protein: CASNPGGPYEQYF
J gene: TRBJ2-7; D gene: TRBD2; V gene: TRBV5-1; clone size: -; CDR3 DNA: TGCGCCAGCAGCTTGGAGGGAGGGATGTACGAGCAGTACTTC; CDR3 protein: CASSLEGGMYEQYF
J gene: TRBJ2-3; D gene: -; V gene: TRBV20-1; clone size: -; CDR3 DNA: TGCAGTACGGGGGACAGATTTCAGTATTTT; CDR3 protein: CSTGDRFQYF
J gene: TRBJ2-1; D gene: -; V gene: TRBV10-3; clone size: -; CDR3 DNA: TGTGCCGGGGGGTGGCCTGAGCAGTTCTTC; CDR3 protein: CAGGWPEQFF
J gene: TRBJ2-2; D gene: -; V gene: TRBV5-5; clone size: -; CDR3 DNA: TGTGCCAGCAGCCCGGTGCCAAGCTTTGTGACCGGGGAGCTGTTTTTT; CDR3 protein: CASSPVPSFVTGELFF
J gene: TRBJ2-3; D gene: -; V gene: TRBV28; clone size: few; CDR3 DNA: TGTGCCAGCAGTTTTAACGGGATCAGCACAGATACGCAGTATTTT; CDR3 protein: CASSFNGISTDTQYF
J gene: TRBJ2-3; D gene: -; V gene: TRBV5-1; clone size: few; CDR3 DNA: TGCGCCAGCAGCTTAACACGTCGGAGCGGAGATACGCAGTATTTT; CDR3 protein: CASSLTRRSGDTQYF
J gene: TRBJ2-5; D gene: TRBD2; V gene: TRBV27; clone size: -; CDR3 DNA: TGTGCCAGCAGTTTAACCCCTAGCGGGAGTTTAGAGACCCAGTACTTC; CDR3 protein: CASSLTPSGSLETQYF
J gene: TRBJ2-7; D gene: -; V gene: TRBV12-3/TRBV12-4; clone size: few; CDR3 DNA: TGTGCCAGCAGTGTGAGACGGGACACTACTACCTACGAGCAGTACTTC; CDR3 protein: CASSVRRDTTTYEQYF
J gene: TRBJ2-7; D gene: TRBD1; V gene: TRBV29-1; clone size: -; CDR3 DNA: TGCAGCGTCGTCCCCGGGACAGGGGGGTACGAGCAGTACTTC; CDR3 protein: CSVVPGTGGYEQYF
J gene: TRBJ2-1; D gene: -; V gene: TRBV9; clone size: few; CDR3 DNA: TGTGCCAGCAGCGTAGGACCAGGGGAGGGGGGGCAGTTCTTC; CDR3 protein: CASSVGPGEGGQFF
J gene: TRBJ2-7; D gene: -; V gene: TRBV30; clone size: -; CDR3 DNA: TGTGCCTGGAGTGTACAGAGAGGTCGCTCCTACGAGCAGTACTTC; CDR3 protein: CAWSVQRGRSYEQYF
J gene: TRBJ2-1; D gene: -; V gene: TRBV20-1; clone size: few; CDR3 DNA: TGCAGTGCTAGGTACGATGAGCAGTTCTTC; CDR3 protein: CSARYDEQFF
J gene: TRBJ2-3; D gene: TRBD1; V gene: TRBV6-1; clone size: -; CDR3 DNA: TGTGCCAGCAGCCGAAGGACAGGGTGGACAGATACGCAGTATTTT; CDR3 protein: CASSRRTGWTDTQYF
J gene: TRBJ1-1; D gene: -; V gene: TRBV5-5; clone size: -; CDR3 DNA: TGTGCCAGCAGGTTACAGGATCGCACTGAAGCTTTCTTT; CDR3 protein: CASRLQDRTEAFF
J gene: TRBJ2-1; D gene: TRBD2; V gene: TRBV20-1; clone size: -; CDR3 DNA: TGCAGTGCTAGAGATACTAGCGGGAGCTCCTACAATGAGCAGTTCTTC; CDR3 protein: CSARDTSGSSYNEQFF
J gene: TRBJ1-5; D gene: -; V gene: TRBV4-1; clone size: -; CDR3 DNA: TGCGCCAGCGGTCAGGCAGGGCGAAATCAGCCCCAGCATTTT; CDR3 protein: CASGQAGRNQPQHF
J gene: TRBJ2-3; D gene: -; V gene: TRBV20-1; clone size: -; CDR3 DNA: TGCAGTGCTAGAGGCTCGCCTAGCGTTAGCACAGATACGCAGTATTTT; CDR3 protein: CSARGSPSVSTDTQYF
J gene: TRBJ1-1; D gene: -; V gene: TRBV15; clone size: few; CDR3 DNA: TGTGCCACCAGCACCCAGGCCAGTGAAGCTTTCTTT; CDR3 protein: CATSTQASEAFF
J gene: TRBJ2-7; D gene: -; V gene: TRBV6-5; clone size: -; CDR3 DNA: TGTGCCAGCGGGAGTTTGGTGACCGAGCAGTACTTC; CDR3 protein: CASGSLVTEQYF
J gene: TRBJ2-5; D gene: TRBD1; V gene: TRBV20-1; clone size: -; CDR3 DNA: TGCAGTGCTAGAAAGACAGGGGGGGTAGAGACCCAGTACTTC; CDR3 protein: CSARKTGGVETQYF
J gene: TRBJ2-1; D gene: TRBD2; V gene: TRBV6-1; clone size: -; CDR3 DNA: TGTGCCAGCAAAACTAGCGGCCAAAGGTACAATGAGCAGTTCTTC; CDR3 protein: CASKTSGQRYNEQFF
J gene: TRBJ1-2; D gene: -; V gene: TRBV19; clone size: -; CDR3 DNA: TGTGCCAGTAGTATAGATGGACGGGCTTGGAATGGCTACACCTTC; CDR3 protein: CASSIDGRAWNGYTF